The 9 T cell receptor beta chains below were found in one sample sequenced in a study of response to subunit inactivated influenza vaccine. TCRdb re-derived calls from the RT-PCR reads in MiXCR, one entry per CDR3 protein. Among about 500,000 distinct CDR3 sequences listed, 13% were seen once. The sample in question was PBMCs from blood, obtained roughly 6 weeks after vaccination. These TCRs come from a man aged 50 to 60 who received an inactivated influenza vaccine.

A few counts support this clonotype. CDR3 loop: CSVRMSPGELFF. CDR3 DNA sequence: TGCAGCGTTAGAATGTCTCCCGGGGAGCTGTTTTTT. The chain is built from TRBV29-1 and TRBJ2-2; D uncertain. V was shortened by 5 bases and J by 6 bases, with 10 bases between the two germline ends. Germline CDR1 SQVTM, CDR2 ANQGSEA. This CDR3 contains 12 residues.

There are a few counts of this clonotype. The rearrangement joins TRBV20-1 to TRBJ2-7; 9 bases fit TRBD1. Germline V gives CDR1 DFQATT, CDR2 SNEGSKA (reference sequence). The CDR3 sequence is 15 residues long. This CDR3 reads CGADRGTGKTYEQYF. The CDR3 DNA is TGCGGGGCAGACCGAGGGACAGGGAAAACCTACGAGCAGTACTTC.

This clonotype occurred a few times. The chain recombines TRBV5-1 with TRBJ2-7; a weak D match, TRBD1 (6 bases). The CDR3 sequence is 14 residues long. Germline V gives CDR1 SGHRS, CDR2 YFSETQ. With 2 bases removed from V and 3 bases from J, the gap between germline ends came to 12 bases. DNA for the CDR3: TGCGCCAGCAGCTTACAGACAGGAGACTACGAGCAGTACTTC. Amino acids: CASSLQTGDYEQYF. Looking up the rest from reference TRBV5-1 and TRBJ2-7 gives the full variable domain: KAGVTQTPRYLIKTRGQQVTLSCSPISGHRSVSWYQQTPGQGLQFLFEYFSETQRNKGNFPGRFSGRQFSNSRSEMNVSTLELGDSALYLCASSLQTGDYEQYFGPGTRLTVT.

This clonotype was counted only a few times. The chain couples TRBV10-3 to TRBJ2-3; D tentatively reads TRBD1 or TRBD2 (5 bases each). CDR1 is ENHRY, CDR2 SYGVKD, per germline. CDR3 length equals 17 residues. V shed 4 bases and J shed 3 bases, with 20 bases lying between them. The CDR3 loop is CAISGGFLGPGTDTQYF. The CDR3 bases are TGTGCCATCAGTGGAGGGTTTTTGGGGCCTGGGACAGATACGCAGTATTTT.

The genes are TRBV4-1 and TRBJ2-5, with D perhaps TRBD1 (6 bases). Germline CDR1 and CDR2: MGHRA and YSYEKL. Deletions cut 0 bases from V and 5 bases from J, with 16 bases between. This CDR3 comprises 16 residues. The CDR3 bases are TGCGCCAGCAGCCAAGATGCCAGGGGCGGAAGGGAGACCCAGTACTTC. As protein: CASSQDARGGRETQYF.

This clonotype turned up a few times. The rearrangement links TRBV5-1 to TRBJ2-3; maybe TRBD2 (6 bases). V lost 4 bases and J lost 5, with 23 bases in between. Germline values: CDR1 SGHRS, CDR2 YFSETQ. The CDR3 is 17 amino acids. The CDR3 reads CASSILAPGTSGDTQYF. The CDR3 DNA sequence: TGCGCCAGCAGCATTCTTGCCCCCGGGACTTCAGGAGATACGCAGTATTTT.

This clonotype was detected only a few times. The rearrangement uses TRBV4-1 and TRBJ2-1, with D perhaps matching TRBD1 (6 bases). Germline CDR1 MGHRA, CDR2 YSYEKL. V dropped 4 bases and J dropped 5 bases, with 15 bases sitting between them. The CDR3 has 15 amino acids. The CDR3 DNA is TGCGCCAGCAGCCTCGTAGGGGGTCCGGACAATGAGCAGTTCTTC. Its protein product is CASSLVGGPDNEQFF.

This clonotype was found a few times. The genes are TRBV7-2 and TRBJ2-5; D may be TRBD1 or TRBD2 (7 bases each). In germline, CDR1 is SGHTA, CDR2 FQGNSA. V was clipped by 4 bases and J by 5 bases, with 14 bases between them. This CDR3 region has 14 residues. CDR3 residues: CASSSGRGGETQYF. The DNA of the CDR3 is TGTGCCAGCAGCTCCGGCAGGGGGGGTGAGACCCAGTACTTC.

This clonotype showed up just a few times. This chain links TRBV7-3 with TRBJ2-1; TRBD2 aligns across 10 bases. Germline V gene lookup returns CDR1 SGHTA and CDR2 FQGTGA. V shed 3 bases and J 9 bases; nucleotides not matched to a gene: 11. This CDR3 is built from 16 residues. The CDR3 reads CASSLAPSGRALEQFF. CDR3 sequence (DNA): TGTGCCAGCAGCTTGGCCCCCAGCGGGAGGGCCCTTGAGCAGTTCTTC.